This T cell receptor (beta chain) was captured by sequencing in a study of blood T cell repertoires in COVID-19. Study-wide context: The samples span acute and convalescent COVID-19 from the United States, Italy and Spain. T cells, B-cell-depleted T cells, or PBMCs provided the cDNA or gDNA that served as material.

Trimming removed 4 bases from V and 6 bases from J; junction bases left unmatched: 3. The CDR3 loop spans 14 amino acids. CDR1 and CDR2 from the germline V gene are SGHRS and YFSETQ. Methods used by the authors: The authors estimated nucleated cell counts from reference gene primer amplification. Method: immunoSEQ multiplex PCR; TCRdb's copy keeps in-frame clones and lacks some. The V and J calls and clone size were taken over from that table, and D and trimming were inferred from the DNA. The table records about 210,000 clones, around 92% of them present only once. The sequencing sample was made of peripheral blood. This sequence joins TRBV5-1 and TRBJ1-3, with 11 bases that match TRBD1. The origin of this receptor is a man aged 25 to 45 with acute or convalescent COVID-19. CDR3 DNA sequence: TGCGCCAGCAGCCCAGGACAGGGGGCAAACACCATATATTTT. Residues: CASSPGQGANTIYF.